Sequencing of this T cell receptor (beta chain) was carried out in a study of graft-versus-host responses after intestinal transplantation. In regard to this clone: The antigen remains unidentified.

Trimming removed 0 bases from V and 7 bases from J, with 16 bases in between. This CDR3 has 15 amino acids. Germline V gene data show CDR1 as MNHNS and CDR2 as SASEGT. Repertoires were generated with immunoSEQ multiplex PCR, while TCRdb's copy carries only in-frame clones and drops some. There are approximately 50,000 clones in the sample; approximately 84% occur only once, and roughly 0.45% lies in the top ten. The sequence was obtained from a human donor who was the organ donor for an intestinal transplant. This rearrangement joins TRBV6-1 to TRBJ2-7; D possibly corresponds to TRBD1 (6 bases). The sequencing used unstimulated CD4+ T cells sorted from spleen or lymph node cells, collected before transplant. CDR3 DNA sequence: TGTGCCAGCAGTGAAGCGGGGGCTTGGTTGTATGAGCAGTACTTC. It translates to CASSEAGAWLYEQYF.